The T cell receptor beta chain under discussion was sequenced for a study of blood T cell repertoires in COVID-19 (dated by TCRdb to 2018 to 2020). General notes on the study: Samples from collaborators originated in the United States, Italy and Spain and spanned both the acute and convalescent phases of COVID-19. The material from the prospective study consisted of cDNA or gDNA derived from T cells, B-cell-depleted T cells, or PBMCs. Subjects who had been exposed to COVID-19, were actively infected with it, or had recovered from it provided the deeply sampled blood TCRbeta repertoires that made up the dataset. The repertoires were released in a freely available public database meant as a resource for research on the immune response to SARS-CoV-2. The samples were drawn from the first 160 participants of the ongoing ImmuneRACE study and from 950 to 1,500 subjects provided by 6 global collaborators. The sample metadata nearly always contained a de-identified subject ID, COVID-19 status, age in years and sex. Where available, HLA class I and class II types were taken from metadata supplied by the sample provider and were not determined by assay-based typing. Study-wide conclusions, independent of this receptor: How much clinical and demographic metadata was included differed by source and by participant, and the metadata was provided uncurated.

Participants in the prospective study were enrolled through a virtual design, were aged roughly 18 to 100 years, and lived in roughly 26 United States geographic areas. In the prospective study, participants were assigned to cohorts based on the clinical history participants reported in a screening survey and a study questionnaire. Recovered participants in ImmuneRACE Cohort 3 were defined as having two consecutive negative NP/OP PCR tests, clearance from a healthcare professional, or resolution of symptoms. In the prospective study, mobile phlebotomists collected whole blood, serum and a nasopharyngeal or oropharyngeal swab from each participant. Over an approximately 2-month period, participants in the prospective study had the option of providing additional blood draws and questionnaires. Blood samples from the prospective study were shipped frozen or at room temperature prior to DNA extraction.

As to this clone: This clone's antigen is unknown. No qualities accompany the bases; no much larger clone lies one base away.

TCRbeta CDR3 regions were amplified from genomic DNA using the immunoSEQ Assay, a bias-controlled multiplex PCR. On the authors' methods: The number of nucleated cells in each sample was estimated by amplification of reference gene primers within the assay. Sequence reads were collapsed and filtered to measure the absolute abundance of every unique TCRbeta CDR3 rearrangement. For each sample, productive Simpson clonality was calculated as the square root of Simpson's diversity index over productive rearrangements. TCRdb took this table from immuneACCESS and kept in-frame rearrangements with V and J called. Such tables lack part of the clones; where checked against another copy, unresolved V genes explain under half of the gap, and the rest is unexplained. For V, J and clone size, that table is used; D and trimming come from the DNA. A total of over 250,000 clones appear in this sample, roughly 90% of them only once. The top ten constitute 1.1% of the sample.

Material for sequencing was PBMCs or T cells enriched from blood (not recorded which). This sequence was found in a woman younger than 45 who had recovered from COVID-19.

The nucleotide sequence reads as follows: TGTGCCAGCAGCCCTGGACAGACCAGACCGGGGCTACAGTACTTC. Its protein is CASSPGQTRPGLQYF. The rearranged segments are TRBV7-9 and TRBJ2-7; TRBD1 is perhaps the D gene, given 6 matching bases. From its cysteine to its phenylalanine, the CDR3 spans 15 amino acids. The kept DNA is CDR3 alone, 45 bases in frame from the first base. Per the germline V gene (reference sequence), SEHNR is the CDR1 and FQNEAQ is the CDR2. V loses 5 bases of germline sequence and J loses 10 bases, and the interval between the two ends is 24 bases. Here the CDR3 is joined to the reference TRBV7-9 and TRBJ2-7 genes, and the full variable domain is: DTGVSQNPRHKITKRGQNVTFRCDPISEHNRLYWYRQTLGQGPEFLTYFQNEAQLEKSRLLSDRFSAERPKGSFSTLEIQRTEQGDSAMYLCASSPGQTRPGLQYFGPGTRLTVT.